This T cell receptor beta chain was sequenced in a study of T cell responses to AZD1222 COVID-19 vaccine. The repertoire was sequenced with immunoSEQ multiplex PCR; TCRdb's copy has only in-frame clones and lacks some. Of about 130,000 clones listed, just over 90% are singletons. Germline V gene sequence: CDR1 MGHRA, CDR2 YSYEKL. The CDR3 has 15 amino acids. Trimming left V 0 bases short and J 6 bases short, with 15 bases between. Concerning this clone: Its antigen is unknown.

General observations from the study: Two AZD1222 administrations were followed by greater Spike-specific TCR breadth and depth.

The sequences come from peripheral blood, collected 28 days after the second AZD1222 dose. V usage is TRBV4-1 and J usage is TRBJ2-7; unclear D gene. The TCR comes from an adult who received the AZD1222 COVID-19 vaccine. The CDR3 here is CASSQDHPGPIEQYF. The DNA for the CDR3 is TGCGCCAGCAGCCAAGATCATCCAGGACCCATCGAGCAGTACTTC.